The sequence of this TCR beta chain was determined in a study of blood T cell repertoires in COVID-19. In the study overall: COVID-19 samples, acute and convalescent, were from the United States, Italy and Spain.

Enrollees, about 18 to 90 years old, lived in approximately 25 US areas. Repertoires were generated with immunoSEQ multiplex PCR, while TCRdb's copy carries only in-frame clones and drops some. The data contain about 250,000 clones, 70% to 90% of them singletons. The receptor's source is a woman younger than 45 who had recovered from COVID-19. The sample taken for sequencing was PBMCs or T cells enriched from blood (not recorded which).

The CDR3 nucleotides read TGTGCCAGCAGCTCACGACCGCGGGATGGCACTGAAGCTTTCTTT. Translation: CASSSRPRDGTEAFF. V is TRBV27 and J is TRBJ1-1; D is unclear. CDR3 size: 15 residues. Between the trimmed V and J ends, which lost 6 bases and 4 bases, there was a span of 18 bases. CDR1 MNHEY and CDR2 SMNVEV come from the germline V gene (reference sequence).